The present T cell receptor (beta chain) was sequenced within a study of Ad26.COV2.S vaccination and SARS-CoV-2 variants. Treatment given: approximately 18 received Ad26.COV2.S at low or high dose, single or two shots; about five received placebo; per-sample allocation not given. Sampling took place 63 days after the first vaccine or placebo injection. The shot given was an Ad26 vector that makes Wuhan-strain SARS-CoV-2 spike. General study results and limits: While placebo recipients had lower spike-specific TCR breadth, vaccine recipients had more. Placebo recipients and vaccine recipients were similar in non-spike TCR breadth.

This clone was seen a few times. As yet, its antigen is unknown. Here immunoSEQ multiplex PCR was the method, and the copy in TCRdb shows in-frame clones only, minus some. The sample has around 350,000 clones, around 84% seen once; the top ten hold roughly 3.3%. Germline assignment: CDR1 SGHRS and CDR2 YFSETQ. The CDR3 sequence is 15 residues long. V lost 0 bases and J 1 base, leaving 5 bases between the germline ends. This TCR was recovered from a person between 18 and 59 years old who received the Ad26.COV2.S COVID-19 vaccine or a placebo. Source: peripheral blood, taken in a trial of Ad26.COV2.S vaccine versus placebo. The chain uses TRBV5-1 and TRBJ2-6; D unresolved. The CDR3 DNA sequence: TGCGCCAGCAGCTTGGCCCGGTCTGGGGCCAACGTCCTGACTTTC. Encoded protein: CASSLARSGANVLTF.